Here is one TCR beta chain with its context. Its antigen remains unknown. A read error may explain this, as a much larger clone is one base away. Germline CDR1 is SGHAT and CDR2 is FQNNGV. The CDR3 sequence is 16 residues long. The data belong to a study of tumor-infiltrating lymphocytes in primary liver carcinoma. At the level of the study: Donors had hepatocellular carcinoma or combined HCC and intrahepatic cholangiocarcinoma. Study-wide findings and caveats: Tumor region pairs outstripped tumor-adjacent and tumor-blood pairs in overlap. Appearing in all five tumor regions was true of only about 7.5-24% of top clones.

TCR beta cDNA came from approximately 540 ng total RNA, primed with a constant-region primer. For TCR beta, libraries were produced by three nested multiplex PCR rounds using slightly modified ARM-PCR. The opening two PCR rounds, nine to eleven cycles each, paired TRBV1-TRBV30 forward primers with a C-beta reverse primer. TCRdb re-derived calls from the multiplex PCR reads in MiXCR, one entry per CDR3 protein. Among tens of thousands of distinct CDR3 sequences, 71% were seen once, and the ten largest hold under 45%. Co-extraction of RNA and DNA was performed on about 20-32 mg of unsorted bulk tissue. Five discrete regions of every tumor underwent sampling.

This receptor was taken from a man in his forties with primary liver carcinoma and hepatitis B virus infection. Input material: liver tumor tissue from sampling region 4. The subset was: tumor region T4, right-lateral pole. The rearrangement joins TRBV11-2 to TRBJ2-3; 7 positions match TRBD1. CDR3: CTSSRTRQGRGDTQYF. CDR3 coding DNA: TGTACCAGCAGCCGGACGCGACAGGGAAGGGGAGATACGCAGTATTTT.